These 9 T cell receptor beta chains were all obtained from the same sample, sequenced in a study of early T cells in non-severe SARS-CoV-2 infection. TCRdb reanalysed the 5' RACE reads using MiXCR and keeps one entry per CDR3 protein. This sample has around 50,000 distinct CDR3 sequences, with about an eighth found just once. The sequencing sample was made of whole blood. The receptors were sampled from an adult who was a healthcare worker with PCR-confirmed SARS-CoV-2 infection or an uninfected control (not recorded which).

This clonotype was seen many times. V and J are TRBV9 and TRBJ2-3; D uncertain. The V gene's germline CDR1 is SGDLS and CDR2 YYNGEE. Trimming shortened V by 1 base and J by 5 bases, and 5 bases separated the two germline ends. The CDR3 is 12 residues long. The CDR3 sequence: CASSVLGDTQYF. CDR3 coding DNA: TGTGCCAGCAGCGTATTAGGAGATACGCAGTATTTT.

In its sample, this clonotype was seen a few times. The chain employs TRBV28 and TRBJ1-4; D remains unclear. The germline CDR1 and CDR2 sequences are MDHEN and SYDVKM. With 4 bases removed from V and 3 bases from J, the gap between germline ends came to 12 bases. The CDR3 covers 15 residues. The CDR3 bases are TGTGCCAGCAGTTACTCCGGGTCTTCTAATGAAAAACTGTTTTTT. Translation gives CASSYSGSSNEKLFF.

This clonotype was counted only a few times. The chain employs TRBV7-8 and TRBJ2-1; D might be TRBD2 (5 bases). From germline, CDR1 is SGHVS and CDR2 FQNEAQ. V was cut by 5 bases and J by 2 bases, with 13 bases left in between. This CDR3 has 15 residues. The CDR3 DNA reads TGTGCCAGCAGCCCTCGTAGCGTTACCTACAATGAGCAGTTCTTC. Translated: CASSPRSVTYNEQFF.

This clonotype showed up just a few times. This chain joins TRBV5-1 and TRBJ2-5, with 7 bases aligning to TRBD1. V dropped 2 bases and J dropped 0; count of bases not matched to a gene: 7. CDR1 and CDR2 (germline): SGHRS, YFSETQ. The CDR3 loop spans 16 amino acids. The DNA of the CDR3 is TGCGCCAGCAGCTTCGGACAGGCAGAGAACCAAGAGACCCAGTACTTC. This codes for CASSFGQAENQETQYF.

This clonotype has a count of ten or more. The V and J genes are TRBV20-1 and TRBJ2-1; 13 bases match TRBD2. This CDR3 spans 19 amino acids. Germline CDR1 DFQATT, CDR2 SNEGSKA (reference sequence). V dropped 0 bases and J dropped 4; count of bases not matched to a gene: 12. The CDR3 region is CSARDRARTSGSPYNEQFF. As DNA, the CDR3 is TGCAGTGCTAGAGATCGAGCTAGGACTAGCGGGAGCCCTTACAATGAGCAGTTCTTC.

This clonotype was seen a few times. The chain recombines TRBV12-3 or TRBV12-4 with TRBJ1-1, with 7 bases lining up with TRBD1. The junction had 8 bases not matched to a gene; V was cut back by 6 bases and J by 4 bases. This CDR3 has 14 residues. CDR3 sequence (DNA): TGTGCCAGCAGGGAGGGGGCAGGGGCCACTGAAGCTTTCTTT. This gives the protein CASREGAGATEAFF.

The table lists this clonotype with many counts. The chain uses TRBV18 and TRBJ1-5, with a weak D call TRBD1 (6 bases). V gave up 6 bases and J gave up 7 bases, with 19 bases separating them. The germline V gene has CDR1 KGHSH and CDR2 LQKENI. The CDR3 is made up of 15 amino acids. The CDR3 nucleotides read TGTGCCAGCTCGCCGAGGGCAGGGGCTAACCAGCCCCAGCATTTT. It translates to CASSPRAGANQPQHF.

This clonotype was recorded many times. The genes are TRBV5-1 and TRBJ2-3, with D maybe TRBD2 (5 bases). From germline, CDR1 is SGHRS and CDR2 YFSETQ. This CDR3 spans 15 amino acids. V was clipped by 2 bases and J by 2 bases, with 12 bases between them. The CDR3 DNA sequence: TGCGCCAGCAGCTTTGGGAGCTCCGTCACAGATACGCAGTATTTT. It translates to CASSFGSSVTDTQYF.

This clonotype appeared many times. The V gene is TRBV29-1, the J gene TRBJ1-1; 8 bases map to TRBD1. The CDR3 length is 11 residues. V shed 2 bases and J 11 bases; nucleotides not matched to a gene: 4. Germline V gene sequence: CDR1 SQVTM, CDR2 ANQGSEA. CDR3 nucleotides: TGCAGCGTTGAATGGCAGGGGGCGGCTTTCTTT. Translating it yields CSVEWQGAAFF.